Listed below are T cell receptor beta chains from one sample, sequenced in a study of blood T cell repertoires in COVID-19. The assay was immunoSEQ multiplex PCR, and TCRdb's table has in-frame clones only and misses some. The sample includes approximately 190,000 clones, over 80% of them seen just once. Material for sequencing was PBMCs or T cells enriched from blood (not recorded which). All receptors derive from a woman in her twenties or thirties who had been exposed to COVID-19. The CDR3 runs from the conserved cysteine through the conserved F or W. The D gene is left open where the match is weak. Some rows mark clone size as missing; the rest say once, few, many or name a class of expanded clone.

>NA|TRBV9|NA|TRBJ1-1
CASSVGTPWNTEAFF
TGTGCCAGCAGCGTGGGGACTCCTTGGAACACTGAAGCTTTCTTT
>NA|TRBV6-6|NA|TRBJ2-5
CASSSYGEETQYF
TGTGCCAGCAGTTCGTACGGGGAAGAGACCCAGTACTTC
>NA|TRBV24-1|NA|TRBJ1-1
CAELQGTMNTEAFF
TGTGCCGAGTTACAGGGAACGATGAACACTGAAGCTTTCTTT
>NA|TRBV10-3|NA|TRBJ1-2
CAISAGEGDTDNYGYTF
TGTGCCATCAGCGCGGGAGAGGGGGACACCGATAACTATGGCTACACCTTC
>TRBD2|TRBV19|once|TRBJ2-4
CASTAGVAKNIQYF
TGTGCCAGTACTGCGGGGGTAGCCAAAAACATTCAGTACTTC
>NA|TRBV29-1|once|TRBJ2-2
CSVDGGTGELFF
TGCAGCGTTGACGGAGGGACCGGGGAGCTGTTTTTT
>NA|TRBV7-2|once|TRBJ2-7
CASSPWDSNYEQYF
TGTGCCAGCAGCCCCTGGGACTCTAATTACGAGCAGTACTTC
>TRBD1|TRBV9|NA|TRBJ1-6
CASSPTGQGVSPLHF
TGTGCCAGCAGCCCGACGGGACAGGGCGTTTCACCCCTCCACTTT
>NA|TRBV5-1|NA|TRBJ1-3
CASSLFQGNAGNTIYF
TGCGCCAGCAGCTTGTTCCAGGGAAATGCTGGAAACACCATATATTTT
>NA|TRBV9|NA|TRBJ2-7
CASSVVGSSGEQYF
TGTGCCAGCAGCGTAGTTGGATCAAGCGGCGAGCAGTACTTC
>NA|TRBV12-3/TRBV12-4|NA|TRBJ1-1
CASSSRVLDEAFF
TGTGCCAGCAGTTCCAGGGTTCTCGATGAAGCTTTCTTT
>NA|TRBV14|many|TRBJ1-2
CASSQDHGYPYGYTF
TGTGCCAGCAGCCAAGACCACGGTTACCCCTATGGCTACACCTTC
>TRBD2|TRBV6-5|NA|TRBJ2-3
CASSFPGLAGTDTQYF
TGTGCCAGCAGTTTCCCAGGACTAGCGGGGACGGATACGCAGTATTTT
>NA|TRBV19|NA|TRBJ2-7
CATQNRDNSYEQYF
TGTGCCACTCAAAACCGGGACAACTCCTACGAGCAGTACTTC
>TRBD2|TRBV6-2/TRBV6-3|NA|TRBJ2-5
CASSKAGAQETQYF
TGTGCCAGCAGCAAAGCGGGGGCCCAAGAGACCCAGTACTTC
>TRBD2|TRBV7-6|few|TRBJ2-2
CASSSRTSGAGELFF
TGTGCCAGCAGCTCACGGACTAGCGGGGCCGGGGAGCTGTTTTTT
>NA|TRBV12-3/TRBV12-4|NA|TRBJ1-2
CASSFGSNYGYTF
TGTGCCAGCAGTTTCGGGTCTAACTATGGCTACACCTTC
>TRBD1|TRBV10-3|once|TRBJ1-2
CAIRATGKGYGYTF
TGTGCCATCAGGGCGACAGGGAAGGGCTATGGCTACACCTTC
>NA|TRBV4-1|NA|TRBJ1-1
CASSQVAGDTEAFF
TGCGCCAGCAGCCAAGTCGCCGGTGACACTGAAGCTTTCTTT
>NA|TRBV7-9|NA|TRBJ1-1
CASSFLREATEAFF
TGTGCCAGCAGCTTTCTCAGGGAGGCGACTGAAGCTTTCTTT
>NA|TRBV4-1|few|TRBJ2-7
CASSQGTEQYF
TGCGCCAGCAGCCAAGGCACTGAGCAGTACTTC
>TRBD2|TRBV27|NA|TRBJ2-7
CASSGLVDNYEQYF
TGTGCCAGCAGCGGACTAGTGGATAACTACGAGCAGTACTTC
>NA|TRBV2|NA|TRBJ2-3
CASSDQGRVTDTQYF
TGTGCCAGCAGTGACCAGGGGCGGGTGACAGATACGCAGTATTTT
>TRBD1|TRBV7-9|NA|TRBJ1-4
CASSLPTGGSEKLFF
TGTGCCAGCAGCTTACCCACAGGGGGGAGTGAAAAACTGTTTTTT
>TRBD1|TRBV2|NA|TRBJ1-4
CASTGTGVGEKLFF
TGTGCCAGCACCGGGACAGGGGTTGGTGAAAAACTGTTTTTT
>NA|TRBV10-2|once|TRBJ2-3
CASGGIQRRWGNGTDTQYF
TGCGCCAGCGGCGGGATCCAGCGGCGGTGGGGTAACGGGACAGATACGCAGTATTTT
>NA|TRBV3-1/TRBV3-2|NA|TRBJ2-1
CASSQDRVMANEQFF
TGTGCCAGCAGCCAAGACAGGGTTATGGCCAATGAGCAGTTCTTC
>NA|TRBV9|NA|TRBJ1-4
CASSPEGGPSTNEKLFF
TGTGCCAGCAGCCCAGAGGGAGGGCCGTCAACTAATGAAAAACTGTTTTTT
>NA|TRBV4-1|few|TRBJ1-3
CASSQESGAGNTIYF
TGCGCCAGCAGCCAAGAGAGCGGGGCTGGAAACACCATATATTTT
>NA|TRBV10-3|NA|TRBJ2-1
CAISQTGTSRHNEQFF
TGTGCCATCAGCCAAACCGGGACTTCACGACACAATGAGCAGTTCTTC
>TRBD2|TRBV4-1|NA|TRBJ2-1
CASSQEEDGGLAGGYEQFF
TGCGCCAGCAGCCAAGAAGAAGACGGCGGACTAGCGGGGGGTTATGAGCAGTTCTTC
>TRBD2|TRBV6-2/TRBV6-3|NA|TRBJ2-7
CASSLVLAGDYEQYF
TGTGCCAGCAGTTTAGTCCTAGCGGGGGACTACGAGCAGTACTTC
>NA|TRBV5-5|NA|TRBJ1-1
CASTLGGGVNTEAFF
TGTGCCAGCACCCTAGGAGGAGGGGTGAACACTGAAGCTTTCTTT
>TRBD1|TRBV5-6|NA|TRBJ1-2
CASSGTGSPYGYTF
TGTGCCAGCAGCGGGACAGGGAGCCCCTATGGCTACACCTTC
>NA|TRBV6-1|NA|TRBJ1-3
CASSERGSGNTIYF
TGTGCCAGCAGTGAACGGGGCTCTGGAAACACCATATATTTT
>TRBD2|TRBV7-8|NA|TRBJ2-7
CASSLLPSGGNEQYF
TGTGCCAGCAGCTTACTCCCTAGCGGGGGCAACGAGCAGTACTTC
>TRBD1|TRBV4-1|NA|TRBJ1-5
CASSLGQVNQPQHF
TGCGCCAGCAGCCTCGGACAGGTCAATCAGCCCCAGCATTTT
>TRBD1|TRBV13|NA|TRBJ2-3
CASSTGTGLTDTQYF
TGTGCCAGCAGCACCGGGACAGGGCTGACAGATACGCAGTATTTT
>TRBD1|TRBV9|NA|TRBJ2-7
CASSDTGGYEQYF
TGTGCCAGCAGTGATACAGGGGGCTACGAGCAGTACTTC
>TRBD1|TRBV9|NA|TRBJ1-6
CASSVGDRDSPLHF
TGTGCCAGCAGCGTTGGGGACAGGGATTCACCCCTCCACTTT
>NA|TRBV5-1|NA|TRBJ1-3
CASSSGNTIYF
TGCGCCAGCAGCTCGGGAAACACCATATATTTT
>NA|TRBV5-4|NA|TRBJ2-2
CASSQDFSGELFF
TGTGCCAGCAGCCAGGATTTTAGCGGGGAGCTGTTTTTT
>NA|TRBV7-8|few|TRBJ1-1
CASSPPFGVLTEAFF
TGTGCCAGCAGCCCCCCATTCGGGGTTTTAACTGAAGCTTTCTTT
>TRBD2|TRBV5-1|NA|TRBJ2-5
CASSSRPAGAQETQYF
TGCGCCAGCAGCTCGAGGCCAGCGGGGGCCCAAGAGACCCAGTACTTC
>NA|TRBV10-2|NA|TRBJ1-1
CASSEPSTWAPEAFF
TGCGCCAGCAGTGAGCCTTCGACATGGGCACCTGAAGCTTTCTTT
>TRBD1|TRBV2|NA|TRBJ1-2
CASSFVRGQLGYTF
TGTGCCAGCAGTTTCGTCAGGGGGCAACTTGGCTACACCTTC
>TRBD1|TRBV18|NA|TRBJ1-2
CASAMDRPYYGYTF
TGTGCCAGCGCCATGGACAGGCCCTACTATGGCTACACCTTC
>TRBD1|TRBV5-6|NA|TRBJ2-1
CASSLGDRDEQFF
TGTGCCAGCAGCTTGGGGGACAGGGATGAGCAGTTCTTC
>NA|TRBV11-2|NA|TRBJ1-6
CASSRNLGVNSPLHF
TGTGCCAGCAGCCGAAACCTGGGAGTTAATTCACCCCTCCACTTT
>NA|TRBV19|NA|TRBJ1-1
CASKGGSAGTEAFF
TGTGCCAGTAAGGGGGGGTCGGCGGGCACTGAAGCTTTCTTT
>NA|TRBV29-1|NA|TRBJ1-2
CSVGAGPDYGYTF
TGCAGCGTTGGGGCAGGCCCCGACTATGGCTACACCTTC
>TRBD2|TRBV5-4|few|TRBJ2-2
CASLRAGGSTGELFF
TGTGCCAGCCTCCGGGCGGGGGGTAGCACCGGGGAGCTGTTTTTT
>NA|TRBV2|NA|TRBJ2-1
CASSVGRQGREQFF
TGTGCCAGCAGTGTAGGAAGGCAGGGCCGGGAGCAGTTCTTC
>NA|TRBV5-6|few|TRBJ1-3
CASSFPGSGNTIYF
TGTGCCAGCAGCTTTCCAGGGTCTGGAAACACCATATATTTT